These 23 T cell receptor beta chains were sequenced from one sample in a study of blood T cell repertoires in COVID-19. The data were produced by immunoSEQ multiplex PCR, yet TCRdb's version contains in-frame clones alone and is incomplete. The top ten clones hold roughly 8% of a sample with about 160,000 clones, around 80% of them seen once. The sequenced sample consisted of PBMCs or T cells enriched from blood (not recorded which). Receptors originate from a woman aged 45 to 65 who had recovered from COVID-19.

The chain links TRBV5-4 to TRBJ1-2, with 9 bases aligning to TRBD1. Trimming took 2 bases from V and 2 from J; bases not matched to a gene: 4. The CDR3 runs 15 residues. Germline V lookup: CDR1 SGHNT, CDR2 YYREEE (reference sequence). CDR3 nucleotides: TGTGCCAGCAGCTTACAGGGGGCCGGGAACTATGGCTACACCTTC. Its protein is CASSLQGAGNYGYTF. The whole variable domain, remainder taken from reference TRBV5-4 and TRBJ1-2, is ETGVTQSPTHLIKTRGQQVTLRCSSQSGHNTVSWYQQALGQGPQFIFQYYREEENGRGNFPPRFSGLQFPNYSSELNVNALELDDSALYLCASSLQGAGNYGYTFGSGTRLTVV.

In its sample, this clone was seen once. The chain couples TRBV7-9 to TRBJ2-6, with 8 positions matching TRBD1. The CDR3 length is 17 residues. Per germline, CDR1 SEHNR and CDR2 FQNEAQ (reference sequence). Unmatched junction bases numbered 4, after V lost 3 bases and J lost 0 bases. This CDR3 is CASSFSTGGSGANVLTF. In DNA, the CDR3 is TGTGCCAGCAGCTTTTCCACAGGGGGCTCTGGGGCCAACGTCCTGACTTTC.

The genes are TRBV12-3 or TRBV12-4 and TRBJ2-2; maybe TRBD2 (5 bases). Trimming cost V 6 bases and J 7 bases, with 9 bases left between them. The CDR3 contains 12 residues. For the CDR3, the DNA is TGTGCCAGCAGCCGCCGGGGCGGGGAGCTGTTTTTT. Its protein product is CASSRRGGELFF.

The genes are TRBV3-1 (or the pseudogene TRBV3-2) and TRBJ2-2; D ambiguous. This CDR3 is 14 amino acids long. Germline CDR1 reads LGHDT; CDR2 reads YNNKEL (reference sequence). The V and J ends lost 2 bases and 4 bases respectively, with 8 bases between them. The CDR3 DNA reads TGTGCCAGCAGCCAAAACTACCCCACCGGGGAGCTGTTTTTT. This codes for CASSQNYPTGELFF.

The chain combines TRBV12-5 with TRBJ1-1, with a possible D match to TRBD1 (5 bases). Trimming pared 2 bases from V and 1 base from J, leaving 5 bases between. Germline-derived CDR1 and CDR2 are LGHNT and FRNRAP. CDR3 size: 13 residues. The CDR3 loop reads CASGLRGNTEAFF. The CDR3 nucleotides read TGTGCTAGTGGTTTGAGGGGGAACACTGAAGCTTTCTTT.

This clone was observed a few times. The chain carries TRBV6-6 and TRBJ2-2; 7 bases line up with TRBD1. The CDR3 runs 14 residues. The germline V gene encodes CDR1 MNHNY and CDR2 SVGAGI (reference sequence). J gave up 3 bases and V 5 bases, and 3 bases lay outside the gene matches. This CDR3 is CASSLTGDTGELFF. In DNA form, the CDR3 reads TGTGCCAGCAGTCTAACAGGGGACACCGGGGAGCTGTTTTTT.

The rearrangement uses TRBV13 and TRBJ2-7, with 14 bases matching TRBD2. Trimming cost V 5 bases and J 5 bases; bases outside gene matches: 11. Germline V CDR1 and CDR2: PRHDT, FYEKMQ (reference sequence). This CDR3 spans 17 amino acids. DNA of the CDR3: TGTGCCAGCAGCCGAAGACAGGGACTAGCGGGAGCTAACGAGCAGTACTTC. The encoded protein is CASSRRQGLAGANEQYF.

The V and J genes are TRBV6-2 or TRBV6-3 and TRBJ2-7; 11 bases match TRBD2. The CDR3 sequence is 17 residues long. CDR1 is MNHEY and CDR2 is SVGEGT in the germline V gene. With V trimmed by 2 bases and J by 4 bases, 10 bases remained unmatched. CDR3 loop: CASSYVPGLAGFYEQYF. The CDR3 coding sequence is TGTGCCAGCAGTTACGTCCCAGGACTAGCGGGTTTTTACGAGCAGTACTTC.

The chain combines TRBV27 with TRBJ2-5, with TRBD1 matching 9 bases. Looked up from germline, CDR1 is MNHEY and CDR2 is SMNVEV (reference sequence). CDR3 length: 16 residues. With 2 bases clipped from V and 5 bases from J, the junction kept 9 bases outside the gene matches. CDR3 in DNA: TGTGCCAGCAGTTTAACCGGGACAGGGTATCGGGAGACCCAGTACTTC. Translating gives CASSLTGTGYRETQYF.

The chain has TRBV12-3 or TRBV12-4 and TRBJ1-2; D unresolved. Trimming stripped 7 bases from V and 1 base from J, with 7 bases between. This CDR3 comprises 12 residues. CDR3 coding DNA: TGTGCCAGCACCCAATTTAACTATGGCTACACCTTC. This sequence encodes CASTQFNYGYTF.

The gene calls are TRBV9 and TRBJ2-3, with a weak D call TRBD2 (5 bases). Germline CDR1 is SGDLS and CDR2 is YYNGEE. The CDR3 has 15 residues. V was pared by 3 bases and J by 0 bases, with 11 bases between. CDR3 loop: CASSEARTSTDTQYF. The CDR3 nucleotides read TGTGCCAGCAGCGAGGCCAGGACTAGCACAGATACGCAGTATTTT.

The CDR3 region has the DNA TGTGCCAGCAGCGCACAGGGGAGCTCCTACGAGCAGTACTTC. Its translation: CASSAQGSSYEQYF. This chain links TRBV9 with TRBJ2-7, with 7 bases matching TRBD1. This CDR3 region has 14 residues. Unmatched junction bases numbered 3, after V lost 3 bases and J lost 0 bases. The germline CDR1 and CDR2 sequences are SGDLS and YYNGEE.

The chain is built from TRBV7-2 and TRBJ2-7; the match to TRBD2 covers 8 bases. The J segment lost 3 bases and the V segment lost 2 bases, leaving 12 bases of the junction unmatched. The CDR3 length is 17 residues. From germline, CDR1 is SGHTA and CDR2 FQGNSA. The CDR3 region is CASSLLSSGRQVYEQYF. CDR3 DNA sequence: TGTGCCAGCAGCTTACTCTCGAGCGGGAGACAAGTCTACGAGCAGTACTTC.

CDR3 DNA sequence: TGTGCCAGCAAAGGGGGCAATCAGCCCCAGCATTTT. Protein sequence: CASKGGNQPQHF. The chain joins TRBV28 to TRBJ1-5; TRBD1 is a possible D gene (5 bases). CDR1 and CDR2 (germline): MDHEN, SYDVKM. The CDR3 runs to 12 residues. Trimming removed 7 bases at V and 2 bases at J, with 6 bases between.

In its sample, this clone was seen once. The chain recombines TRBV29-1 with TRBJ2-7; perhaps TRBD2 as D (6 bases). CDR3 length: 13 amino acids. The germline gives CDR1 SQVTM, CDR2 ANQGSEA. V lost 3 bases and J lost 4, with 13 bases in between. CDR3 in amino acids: CSVEELAGYEQYF. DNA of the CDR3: TGCAGCGTTGAGGAACTAGCTGGGTACGAGCAGTACTTC.

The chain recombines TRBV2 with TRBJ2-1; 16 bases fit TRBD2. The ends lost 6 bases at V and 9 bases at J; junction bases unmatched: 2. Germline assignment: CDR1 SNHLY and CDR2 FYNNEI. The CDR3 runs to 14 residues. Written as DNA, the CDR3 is TGTGCCAGCAGCGGGACTAGCGGGAGGGGTGAGCAGTTCTTC. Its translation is CASSGTSGRGEQFF.

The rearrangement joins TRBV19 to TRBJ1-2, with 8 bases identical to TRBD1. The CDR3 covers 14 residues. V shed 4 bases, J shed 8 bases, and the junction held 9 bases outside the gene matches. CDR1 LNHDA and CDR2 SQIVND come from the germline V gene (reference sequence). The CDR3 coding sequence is TGTGCCAGTAGTACGACAGGGGCCCCAAAAGGCTACACCTTC. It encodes CASSTTGAPKGYTF.

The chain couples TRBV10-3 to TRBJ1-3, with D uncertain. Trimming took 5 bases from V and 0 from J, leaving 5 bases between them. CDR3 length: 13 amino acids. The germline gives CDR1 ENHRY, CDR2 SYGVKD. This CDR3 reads CAISFYSGNTIYF. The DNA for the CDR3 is TGTGCCATCAGTTTTTACTCTGGAAACACCATATATTTT.

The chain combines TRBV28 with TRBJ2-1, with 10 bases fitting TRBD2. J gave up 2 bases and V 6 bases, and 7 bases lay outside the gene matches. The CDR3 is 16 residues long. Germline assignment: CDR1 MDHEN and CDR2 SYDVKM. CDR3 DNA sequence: TGTGCCAGCAGGTCGGGACTAGCGAAGACCTACAATGAGCAGTTCTTC. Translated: CASRSGLAKTYNEQFF.

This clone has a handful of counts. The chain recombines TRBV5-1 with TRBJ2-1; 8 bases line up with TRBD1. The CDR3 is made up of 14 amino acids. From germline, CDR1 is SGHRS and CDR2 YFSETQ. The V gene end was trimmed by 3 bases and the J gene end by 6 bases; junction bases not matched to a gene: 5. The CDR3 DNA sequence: TGCGCCAGCAGCTCCGGACAGGGTGGCAATGAGCAGTTCTTC. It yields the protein CASSSGQGGNEQFF. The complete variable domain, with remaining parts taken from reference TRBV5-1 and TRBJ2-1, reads KAGVTQTPRYLIKTRGQQVTLSCSPISGHRSVSWYQQTPGQGLQFLFEYFSETQRNKGNFPGRFSGRQFSNSRSEMNVSTLELGDSALYLCASSSGQGGNEQFFGPGTRLTVL.

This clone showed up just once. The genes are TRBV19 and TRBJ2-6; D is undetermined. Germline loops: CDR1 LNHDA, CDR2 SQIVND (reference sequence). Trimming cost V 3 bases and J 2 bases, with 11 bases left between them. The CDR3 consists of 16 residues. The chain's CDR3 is CASSISDIPGANVLTF. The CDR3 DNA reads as TGTGCCAGTAGTATTTCAGACATACCTGGGGCCAACGTCCTGACTTTC.

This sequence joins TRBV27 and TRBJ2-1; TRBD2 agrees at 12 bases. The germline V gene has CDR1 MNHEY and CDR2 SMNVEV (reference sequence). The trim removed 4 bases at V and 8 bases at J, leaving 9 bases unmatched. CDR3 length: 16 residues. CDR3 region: CASSSLAGGPVDEQFF. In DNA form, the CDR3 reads TGTGCCAGCAGTTCCCTAGCGGGAGGGCCGGTCGATGAGCAGTTCTTC.

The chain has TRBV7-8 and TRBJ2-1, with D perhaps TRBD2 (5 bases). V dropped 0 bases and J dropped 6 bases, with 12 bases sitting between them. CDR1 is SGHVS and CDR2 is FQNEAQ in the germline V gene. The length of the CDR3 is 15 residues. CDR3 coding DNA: TGTGCCAGCAGCTTAGCGTGGCCTAGCTCCAATGAGCAGTTCTTC. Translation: CASSLAWPSSNEQFF.